Detailed here is one T cell receptor (beta chain). Its antigen is not identified. Germline assignment: CDR1 LNHNV and CDR2 YYDKDF (reference sequence). The CDR3 is made up of 18 amino acids. This record comes from a study of T cells expressing NK-cell markers. Study at large: Repertoires of TCR beta were obtained from T cells sorted as CD3+CD56+NKG2C+, CD3+CD56+NKG2C- and CD3+CD56-NKG2C+. Sequencing covered eight donors, seven HCMV-seropositive and one seronegative. Study-level points and caveats: In a handful of donors, dominant clonotypes made up roughly 28.3-65% of CD3+CD56-NKG2C+ cells. The study found dominant NKG2C+ clonotypes at about 1.0-7.0% of CD8+ T cells in five or six donors.

TCRdb re-called the 5' RACE reads; every CDR3 protein appears as one record, without DNA. The table gives about 540,000 distinct CDR3 sequences; the top ten clones make up approximately 3.6% of it. This chain joins TRBV15 and TRBJ1-1; no DNA is available, so the TRBD1 call from TCRdb remains unchecked. The source of this sequence is a young man in good health. Material: blood T cells: a sorted CD56 or NKG2C T cell subset, CD4+ or CD8+ T cells, or bulk PBMC T cells (not recorded which). The CDR3 reads CATSPRLGDRNLNTEAFF.